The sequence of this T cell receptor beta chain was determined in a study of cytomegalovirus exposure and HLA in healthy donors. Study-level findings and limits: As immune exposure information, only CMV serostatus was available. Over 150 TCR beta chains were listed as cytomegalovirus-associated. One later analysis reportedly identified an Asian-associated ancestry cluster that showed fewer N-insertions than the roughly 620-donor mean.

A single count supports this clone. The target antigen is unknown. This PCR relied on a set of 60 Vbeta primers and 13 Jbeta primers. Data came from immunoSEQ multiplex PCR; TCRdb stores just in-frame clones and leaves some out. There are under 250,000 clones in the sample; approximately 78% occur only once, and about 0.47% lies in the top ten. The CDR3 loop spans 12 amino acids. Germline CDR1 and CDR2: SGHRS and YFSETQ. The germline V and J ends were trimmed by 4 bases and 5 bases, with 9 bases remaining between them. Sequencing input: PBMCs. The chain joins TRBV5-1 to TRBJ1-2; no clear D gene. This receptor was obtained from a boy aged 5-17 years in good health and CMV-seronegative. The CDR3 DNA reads TGCGCCAGCAGCCCCGAGGATTATGGCTACACCTTC. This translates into CASSPEDYGYTF. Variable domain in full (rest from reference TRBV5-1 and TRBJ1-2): KAGVTQTPRYLIKTRGQQVTLSCSPISGHRSVSWYQQTPGQGLQFLFEYFSETQRNKGNFPGRFSGRQFSNSRSEMNVSTLELGDSALYLCASSPEDYGYTFGSGTRLTVV.